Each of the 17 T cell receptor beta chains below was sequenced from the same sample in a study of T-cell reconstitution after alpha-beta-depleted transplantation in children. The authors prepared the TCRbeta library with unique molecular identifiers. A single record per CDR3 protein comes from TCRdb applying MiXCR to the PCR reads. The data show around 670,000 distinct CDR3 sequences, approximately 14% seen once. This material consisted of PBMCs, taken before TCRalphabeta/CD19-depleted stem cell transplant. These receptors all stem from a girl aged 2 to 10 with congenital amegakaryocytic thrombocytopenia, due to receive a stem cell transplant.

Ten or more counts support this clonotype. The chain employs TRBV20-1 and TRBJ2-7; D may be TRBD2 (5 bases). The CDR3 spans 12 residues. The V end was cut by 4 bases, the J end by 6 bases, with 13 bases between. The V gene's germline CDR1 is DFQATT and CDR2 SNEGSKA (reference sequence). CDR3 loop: CSANREGFEQYF. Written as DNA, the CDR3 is TGCAGTGCTAATCGAGAGGGATTCGAGCAGTACTTC.

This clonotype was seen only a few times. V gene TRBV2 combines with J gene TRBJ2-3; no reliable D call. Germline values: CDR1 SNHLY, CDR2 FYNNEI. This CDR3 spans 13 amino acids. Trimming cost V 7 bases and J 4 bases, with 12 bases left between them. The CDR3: CASTRVVADTQYF. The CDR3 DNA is TGTGCCAGCACCCGGGTGGTGGCAGATACGCAGTATTTT.

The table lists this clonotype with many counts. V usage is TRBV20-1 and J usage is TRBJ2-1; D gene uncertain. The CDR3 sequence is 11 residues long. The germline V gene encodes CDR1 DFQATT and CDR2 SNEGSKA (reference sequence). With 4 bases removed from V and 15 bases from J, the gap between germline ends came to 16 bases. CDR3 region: CSATDWPWRFF. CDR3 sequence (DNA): TGCAGTGCTACTGACTGGCCCTGGCGGTTCTTC.

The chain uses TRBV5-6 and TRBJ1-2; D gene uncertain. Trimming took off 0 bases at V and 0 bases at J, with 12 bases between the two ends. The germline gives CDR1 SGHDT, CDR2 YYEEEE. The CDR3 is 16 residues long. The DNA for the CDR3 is TGTGCCAGCAGCTTGGATTCCGGTTCAGCTAACTATGGCTACACCTTC. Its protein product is CASSLDSGSANYGYTF.

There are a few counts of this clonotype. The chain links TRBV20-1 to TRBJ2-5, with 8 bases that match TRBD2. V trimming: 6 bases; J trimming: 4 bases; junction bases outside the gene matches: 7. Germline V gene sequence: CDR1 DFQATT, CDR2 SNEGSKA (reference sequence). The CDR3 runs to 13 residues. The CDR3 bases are TGCAGTGCCCGAGGACTAGCTCGAGAGACCCAGTACTTC. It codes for CSARGLARETQYF.

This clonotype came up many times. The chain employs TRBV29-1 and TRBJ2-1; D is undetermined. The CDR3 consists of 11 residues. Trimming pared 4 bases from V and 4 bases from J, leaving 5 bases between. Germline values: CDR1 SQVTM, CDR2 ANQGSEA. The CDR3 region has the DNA TGCAGCGTTGTAGGGTACAATGAGCAGTTCTTC. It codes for CSVVGYNEQFF.

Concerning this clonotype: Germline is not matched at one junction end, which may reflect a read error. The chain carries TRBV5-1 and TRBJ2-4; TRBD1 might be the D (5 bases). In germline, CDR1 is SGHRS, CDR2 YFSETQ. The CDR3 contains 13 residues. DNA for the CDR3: TGCGCCAGTAGCCTGGCCGGAGAGGACATTAAGTACTTC. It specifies CASSLAGEDIKYF.

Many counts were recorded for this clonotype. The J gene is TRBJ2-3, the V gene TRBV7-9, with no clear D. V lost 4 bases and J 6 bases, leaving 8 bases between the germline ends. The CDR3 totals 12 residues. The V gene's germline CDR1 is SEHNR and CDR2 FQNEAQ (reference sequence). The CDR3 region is CASSYQLDTQYF. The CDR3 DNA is TGTGCCAGCAGCTACCAGCTGGATACGCAGTATTTT.

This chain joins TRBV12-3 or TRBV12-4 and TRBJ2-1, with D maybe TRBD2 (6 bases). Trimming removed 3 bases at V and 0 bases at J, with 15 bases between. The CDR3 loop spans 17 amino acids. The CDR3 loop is CASSLAGGRLSYNEQFF. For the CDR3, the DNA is TGTGCCAGCAGTTTGGCGGGTGGGAGGCTCTCCTACAATGAGCAGTTCTTC.

The CDR3 spells CASSSPVGTNQPQHF. In DNA, the CDR3 is TGTGCCAGCAGTTCCCCCGTTGGAACCAATCAGCCCCAGCATTTT. The rearrangement links TRBV28 to TRBJ1-5; no reliable D call. The V end lost 4 bases, the J end lost 3 bases, and 13 bases lay between the germline ends. From germline, CDR1 is MDHEN and CDR2 SYDVKM. There are 15 residues in the CDR3.

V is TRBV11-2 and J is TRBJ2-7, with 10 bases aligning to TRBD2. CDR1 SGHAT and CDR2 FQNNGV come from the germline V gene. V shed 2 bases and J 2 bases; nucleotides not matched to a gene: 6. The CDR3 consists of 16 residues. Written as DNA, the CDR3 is TGTGCCAGCAGCTTATCTGCTAGCGGGGGCACCTACGAGCAGTACTTC. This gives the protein CASSLSASGGTYEQYF.

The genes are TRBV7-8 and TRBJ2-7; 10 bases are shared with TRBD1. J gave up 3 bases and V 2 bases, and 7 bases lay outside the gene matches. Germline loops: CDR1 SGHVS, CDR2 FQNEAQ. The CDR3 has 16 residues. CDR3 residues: CASSLSARTGGYEQYF. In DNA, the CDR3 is TGTGCCAGCAGCTTATCGGCCAGGACAGGGGGCTACGAGCAGTACTTC.

The CDR3 nucleotides are TGTGCCAGCAGCCAGGCACTAGCGGGAGATTACAATGAGCAGTTCTTC. This codes for CASSQALAGDYNEQFF. V is TRBV3-1 and J is TRBJ2-1; 11 bases match TRBD2. CDR1 and CDR2 (germline): LGHDT, YNNKEL (reference sequence). The CDR3 is 16 residues long. V was clipped by 3 bases and J by 4 bases; unmatched bases: 5.

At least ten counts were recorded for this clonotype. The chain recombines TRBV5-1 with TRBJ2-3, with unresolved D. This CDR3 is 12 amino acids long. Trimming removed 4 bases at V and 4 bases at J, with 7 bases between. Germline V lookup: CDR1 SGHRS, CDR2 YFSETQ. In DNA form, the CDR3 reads TGCGCCAGCAGCATGATAGCAGATACGCAGTATTTT. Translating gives CASSMIADTQYF.

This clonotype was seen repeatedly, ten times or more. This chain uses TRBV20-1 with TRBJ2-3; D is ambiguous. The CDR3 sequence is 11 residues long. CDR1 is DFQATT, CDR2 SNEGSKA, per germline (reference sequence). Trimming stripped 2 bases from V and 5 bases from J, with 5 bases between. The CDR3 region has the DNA TGCAGTGCTAGACCTCAAGATACGCAGTATTTT. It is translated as CSARPQDTQYF.

The CDR3 loop reads CASSLEGLAGIQAYNEQFF. CDR3 coding DNA: TGCGCCAGCAGCTTGGAGGGACTAGCGGGTATACAGGCCTACAATGAGCAGTTCTTC. V gene TRBV5-1 combines with J gene TRBJ2-1, with 12 positions matching TRBD2. The J segment lost 2 bases and the V segment lost 0 bases, leaving 9 bases of the junction unmatched. Germline values: CDR1 SGHRS, CDR2 YFSETQ. The CDR3 has 19 residues.

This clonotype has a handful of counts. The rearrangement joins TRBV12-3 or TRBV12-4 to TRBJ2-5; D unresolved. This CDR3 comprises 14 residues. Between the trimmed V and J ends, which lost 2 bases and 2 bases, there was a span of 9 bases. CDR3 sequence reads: CASSLWSGQETQYF. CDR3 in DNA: TGTGCCAGCAGTTTATGGTCCGGTCAAGAGACCCAGTACTTC.